Below are 30 T cell receptor beta chains sequenced from a single sample in a study of blood T cell repertoires in COVID-19. The table came from immunoSEQ multiplex PCR; TCRdb's copy has only in-frame clones and leaves some out. The data hold some 180,000 clones, with roughly 86% observed a single time. Sample: peripheral blood. The source is a woman of 80 years or more with COVID-19, enrolled during active disease.

The rearrangement links TRBV9 to TRBJ1-2; D unclear. The CDR3 is 15 amino acids. V lost 3 bases, J lost 1 base, and 13 bases lay in between. The V gene's germline CDR1 is SGDLS and CDR2 YYNGEE. The CDR3 DNA reads as TGTGCCAGCAGCGACGGGGTAGTATTTAACTATGGCTACACCTTC. Protein sequence: CASSDGVVFNYGYTF.

The gene calls are TRBV5-4 and TRBJ2-7; no clear D gene. V was trimmed by 9 bases and J by 6 bases, leaving 13 bases between them. The germline V gene has CDR1 SGHNT and CDR2 YYREEE (reference sequence). The CDR3 covers 11 residues. As DNA, the CDR3 is TGTGCCATGGGCGTTGGCATCGAGCAGTACTTC. Amino acids: CAMGVGIEQYF.

Here the CDR3 reads CASSPQGQGVIQYF. The DNA of the CDR3 is TGTGCCAGCTCACCACAGGGACAGGGGGTCATTCAGTACTTC. The J gene is TRBJ2-4, the V gene TRBV18; 11 bases match TRBD1. The CDR3 has 14 amino acids. The J segment lost 9 bases and the V segment lost 1 base, leaving 2 bases of the junction unmatched. From germline, CDR1 is KGHSH and CDR2 LQKENI.

This chain links TRBV6-6 with TRBJ2-1; 8 nucleotides line up with TRBD1. This CDR3 spans 18 amino acids. V lost 5 bases, J lost 6 bases, and 18 bases stayed unmatched. Looked up from germline, CDR1 is MNHNY and CDR2 is SVGAGI (reference sequence). Here the CDR3 DNA reads TGTGCCAGCAGTCTTTACCATGCTGGACAGGGTATTATCAATGAGCAGTTCTTC. Translating it yields CASSLYHAGQGIINEQFF.

The rearrangement links TRBV9 to TRBJ2-7, with TRBD2 matching over 8 bases. The V segment lost 4 bases and the J segment 5 bases; nucleotides outside the gene matches: 11. CDR3 size: 15 residues. CDR1 SGDLS and CDR2 YYNGEE come from the germline V gene. The DNA of the CDR3 is TGTGCCAGCAGCCGAACAGCGGGAGTTGAACACGAGCAGTACTTC. It codes for CASSRTAGVEHEQYF.

This clone appeared once. V is TRBV7-2 and J is TRBJ2-2; D uncertain. Germline lookup yields CDR1 SGHTA and CDR2 FQGNSA. This CDR3 is 13 amino acids long. Trimming took 5 bases from V and 6 from J, leaving 10 bases between them. CDR3 DNA sequence: TGTGCCAGCAGCCGAGACGCGGCCGGGGAGCTGTTTTTT. Amino acid sequence: CASSRDAAGELFF.

This rearrangement joins TRBV10-3 to TRBJ2-3; D is possibly TRBD2 (6 bases). V was trimmed by 10 bases and J by 1 base, leaving 15 bases between them. This CDR3 spans 14 amino acids. Per germline, CDR1 ENHRY and CDR2 SYGVKD. The CDR3 sequence is CATGRALGTDTQYF. Written as DNA, the CDR3 is TGTGCCACCGGGAGAGCGTTGGGCACAGATACGCAGTATTTT.

The CDR3 loop reads CASSLTGTSEAFF. The CDR3 DNA reads as TGTGCCAGCAGCCTGACAGGGACGTCTGAAGCTTTCTTT. The genes are TRBV11-1 and TRBJ1-1, with 7 bases aligning to TRBD1. J was trimmed by 6 bases and V by 5 bases; bases with no gene match: 6. CDR3 length: 13 residues. Germline V lookup: CDR1 SGHAT, CDR2 FQDESV (reference sequence).

This clone was seen a few times. DNA for the CDR3: TGTGCCAGCAGCTTCCGCGGGACTATAGACAATGAGCAGTTCTTC. It codes for CASSFRGTIDNEQFF. This rearrangement joins TRBV5-6 to TRBJ2-1, with 7 bases that match TRBD2. V was clipped by 2 bases and J by 5 bases; unmatched bases: 7. This CDR3 has 15 amino acids. Germline assignment: CDR1 SGHDT and CDR2 YYEEEE.

The chain uses TRBV28 and TRBJ1-5; D is unclear. The V end lost 5 bases, the J end lost 2 bases, and 16 bases lay between the germline ends. The CDR3 sequence is 16 residues long. CDR1 and CDR2 from the germline V gene are MDHEN and SYDVKM. CDR3 sequence reads: CASSRDISPGNQPQHF. The CDR3 nucleotides are TGTGCCAGCAGTCGAGACATCTCCCCCGGCAATCAGCCCCAGCATTTT.

The chain employs TRBV2 and TRBJ1-5, with 8 bases that match TRBD1. The CDR3 covers 17 residues. J was trimmed by 2 bases and V by 4 bases; bases with no gene match: 10. Germline assignment: CDR1 SNHLY and CDR2 FYNNEI. CDR3 nucleotides: TGTGCCAGCAGTGGGAATACAGGGGGTTTAGGCAATCAGCCCCAGCATTTT. It is translated as CASSGNTGGLGNQPQHF.

This chain joins TRBV11-3 and TRBJ2-1, with 8 bases matching TRBD1. Germline loops: CDR1 SGHNT, CDR2 YENEEA. CDR3 length: 14 amino acids. Trimming took 5 bases from V and 9 from J; bases not matched to a gene: 9. The CDR3 loop is CASSRGGTGGEQFF. In DNA form, the CDR3 reads TGTGCCAGCAGCCGAGGGGGAACAGGGGGTGAGCAGTTCTTC.

CDR3 protein: CASEDPGKGQPQHF. The CDR3 DNA reads as TGTGCCAGCGAGGACCCGGGAAAGGGACAGCCCCAGCATTTT. The chain employs TRBV6-6 and TRBJ1-5; D gene unclear. The CDR3 spans 14 residues. The germline CDR1 and CDR2 sequences are MNHNY and SVGAGI (reference sequence). Trimming removed 8 bases from V and 7 bases from J, with 18 bases in between.

V and J are TRBV7-9 and TRBJ1-2; D might be TRBD1 (6 bases). This CDR3 has 13 residues. CDR1 and CDR2 from the germline V gene are SEHNR and FQNEAQ (reference sequence). Deletions cut 7 bases from V and 4 bases from J, with 13 bases between. The CDR3 DNA sequence: TGTGCCAGCACTTCAGGGGTAACCTATGGCTACACCTTC. Amino acid sequence: CASTSGVTYGYTF.

This rearrangement joins TRBV20-1 to TRBJ2-3; D may be TRBD2 (6 bases). V was clipped by 8 bases and J by 4 bases, with 10 bases between them. The CDR3 has 11 amino acids. The V gene's germline CDR1 is DFQATT and CDR2 SNEGSKA (reference sequence). The CDR3 DNA sequence: TGCAGTACCGGGAGTGCAGATACGCAGTATTTT. Protein sequence: CSTGSADTQYF.

The chain couples TRBV4-1 to TRBJ2-7; 11 nucleotides agree with TRBD2. Germline V CDR1 and CDR2: MGHRA, YSYEKL. There are 16 residues in the CDR3. Trimming took 1 base from V and 2 from J; bases not matched to a gene: 4. The CDR3 DNA follows: TGCGCCAGCAGCCAAGGTCAACTAGCGGGAGCCTACGAGCAGTACTTC. Its translation: CASSQGQLAGAYEQYF.

The chain joins TRBV20-1 to TRBJ2-4; TRBD2 agrees at 9 bases. The CDR3 has 15 residues. The germline V gene has CDR1 DFQATT and CDR2 SNEGSKA (reference sequence). After removal of 3 bases from V and 10 bases from J, the junction contained 13 bases not matched to a gene. CDR3 nucleotides: TGCAGTGCTAGTCGGACTGGACTAGCGACCTCTATTCAGTACTTC. Its translation: CSASRTGLATSIQYF.

This chain connects TRBV6-2 or TRBV6-3 to TRBJ1-5; unclear D gene. The germline V gene encodes CDR1 MNHEY and CDR2 SVGEGT. The CDR3 totals 18 residues. Trimming pared 0 bases from V and 4 bases from J, leaving 19 bases between. The CDR3 is CASSYSPGRRGGNQPQHF. The CDR3 coding sequence is TGTGCCAGCAGTTACTCTCCTGGGCGCCGGGGAGGAAATCAGCCCCAGCATTTT.

The genes are TRBV7-8 and TRBJ2-3; TRBD2 agrees at 11 bases. This CDR3 has 17 residues. Germline assignment: CDR1 SGHVS and CDR2 FQNEAQ. The V and J ends lost 5 bases and 6 bases, in that order; junction bases with no gene match: 13. The CDR3: CASSPIGLAGGRDTQYF. CDR3 sequence (DNA): TGTGCCAGCAGCCCCATAGGCCTAGCGGGGGGACGTGATACGCAGTATTTT.

This clone is a singleton in its sample. The chain uses TRBV7-3 and TRBJ2-2; maybe TRBD2 (5 bases). V lost 5 bases and J lost 7, with 14 bases in between. CDR1 and CDR2 from the germline V gene are SGHTA and FQGTGA. There are 14 residues in the CDR3. This CDR3 is CASSPDRGYGELFF. CDR3 nucleotides: TGTGCCAGCAGCCCTGACCGGGGATACGGGGAGCTGTTTTTT.

The rearrangement links TRBV11-3 to TRBJ2-7; D gene unclear. Germline CDR1 reads SGHNT; CDR2 reads YENEEA. Trimming removed 6 bases at V and 9 bases at J, with 18 bases between. The CDR3 totals 13 residues. The CDR3 loop is CASRSRSSLGQYF. The DNA for the CDR3 is TGTGCCAGCAGGTCTAGGAGCTCTTTAGGGCAGTACTTC.

This clone was counted only a few times. This CDR3 is CSVRSGGQGEQFF. Written as DNA, the CDR3 is TGCAGCGTTCGATCTGGAGGGCAGGGTGAGCAGTTCTTC. This sequence joins TRBV29-1 and TRBJ2-1; tentatively, D is TRBD2 (6 bases). Per germline, CDR1 SQVTM and CDR2 ANQGSEA. Trimming left V 5 bases short and J 9 bases short, with 17 bases between. The length of the CDR3 is 13 residues.

The chain combines TRBV28 with TRBJ1-1; D possibly corresponds to TRBD1 (6 bases). Germline V gene data show CDR1 as MDHEN and CDR2 as SYDVKM. The CDR3 spans 17 residues. Trimming stripped 4 bases from V and 0 bases from J, with 18 bases between. CDR3 amino acids: CASSWGRGGTMNTEAFF. CDR3 DNA sequence: TGTGCCAGCAGTTGGGGGCGCGGGGGGACGATGAACACTGAAGCTTTCTTT.

This clone was counted a single time. The V and J genes are TRBV18 and TRBJ2-7; 7 nucleotides match TRBD1. Per germline, CDR1 KGHSH and CDR2 LQKENI. There are 15 residues in the CDR3. V lost 6 bases, J lost 5 bases, and 13 bases stayed unmatched. The CDR3 region has the DNA TGTGCCAGCTCGCGACAGAACAGGGGCGACGACGAGCAGTACTTC. As protein: CASSRQNRGDDEQYF.

The V call is TRBV7-2, the J call TRBJ1-3; D unresolved. Germline V CDR1 and CDR2: SGHTA, FQGNSA. This CDR3 comprises 14 residues. Between the trimmed V and J ends, which lost 5 bases and 0 bases, there was a span of 8 bases. CDR3 loop: CASSRANSGNTIYF. The CDR3 DNA reads TGTGCCAGCAGCCGCGCAAACTCTGGAAACACCATATATTTT.

This rearrangement joins TRBV5-1 to TRBJ1-5, with D tentatively TRBD1 (6 bases). CDR1 SGHRS and CDR2 YFSETQ come from the germline V gene. The length of the CDR3 is 18 residues. V was cut by 3 bases and J by 10 bases, with 29 bases left in between. The CDR3 sequence is CASSWGTGSGGQGEPQHF. The CDR3 region has the DNA TGCGCCAGCAGCTGGGGAACAGGGAGCGGGGGCCAGGGTGAACCCCAGCATTTT.

V gene TRBV2 combines with J gene TRBJ1-2, with 7 bases matching TRBD1. Per the germline V gene, CDR1 is SNHLY and CDR2 is FYNNEI. The CDR3 loop spans 15 amino acids. Trimming at V came to 5 bases and at J to 2 bases, leaving 8 bases not matched to a gene. The CDR3 sequence is CASSPTGTDNYGYTF. DNA of the CDR3: TGTGCCAGCAGTCCAACCGGGACAGACAACTATGGCTACACCTTC.

The V call is TRBV6-4, the J call TRBJ2-2; tentative D call: TRBD1 (6 bases). Between the trimmed V and J ends, which lost 3 bases and 3 bases, there was a span of 11 bases. The germline V gene has CDR1 MRHNA and CDR2 SNTAGT. This CDR3 is 15 amino acids long. CDR3 amino acids: CASSESGADTGELFF. CDR3 in DNA: TGTGCCAGCAGTGAGTCAGGGGCGGACACCGGGGAGCTGTTTTTT.

The V and J genes are TRBV25-1 and TRBJ1-4, with D possibly being TRBD1 (5 bases). This CDR3 has 15 residues. V lost 3 bases and J 2 bases, leaving 10 bases between the germline ends. Per germline, CDR1 MGHDK and CDR2 SYGVNS. The CDR3 loop is CASSDPGGTNEKLFF. CDR3 nucleotide sequence: TGTGCCAGCAGTGACCCGGGGGGGACTAATGAAAAACTGTTTTTT.

V and J are TRBV5-5 and TRBJ2-7, with 9 bases matching TRBD2. Germline V gene lookup returns CDR1 SGHKS and CDR2 YYEKEE (reference sequence). After removal of 0 bases from V and 4 bases from J, the junction contained 11 bases not matched to a gene. This CDR3 is built from 17 residues. The DNA of the CDR3 is TGTGCCAGCAGCTTGGGCCCGACTAGCGGCATAGCTTACGAGCAGTACTTC. Translated: CASSLGPTSGIAYEQYF.